The clone carrying this T cell receptor beta chain was observed a few times. Its matching antigen is unknown. Germline CDR1 is MGHRA and CDR2 is YSYEKL. This CDR3 is built from 18 residues. Trimming stripped 2 bases from V and 0 bases from J, with 20 bases between. This entry is derived from a study of blood T cells in healthy people across ages. A second about 6 to 11 cycle PCR used barcoded and J-beta primers. Every cDNA was tagged by a template-switch adaptor with 12 random nucleotides. TCRdb re-called the 5' RACE reads through MiXCR, storing one row per CDR3 protein. The sample holds 1.4 million or so distinct CDR3 sequences, less than 45% seen once. Study-level findings and limits: Higher diversity, along with more naive CD4+ cells, distinguished long-lived donors from aged donors. Using unsorted PBMCs precluded a conclusive naive versus antigen-experienced comparison. With donor CMV status unknown, expanded clonotype changes were possibly confounded.

The TCR was taken from a woman in her late teens or twenties in good health. The specimen sequenced was blood. This chain links TRBV4-1 with TRBJ2-7; D is possibly TRBD2 (6 bases). The CDR3 sequence is CASSQQAPTDGSSYEQYF. For the CDR3, the DNA is TGCGCCAGCAGCCAACAAGCCCCTACTGACGGGAGCTCCTACGAGCAGTACTTC.